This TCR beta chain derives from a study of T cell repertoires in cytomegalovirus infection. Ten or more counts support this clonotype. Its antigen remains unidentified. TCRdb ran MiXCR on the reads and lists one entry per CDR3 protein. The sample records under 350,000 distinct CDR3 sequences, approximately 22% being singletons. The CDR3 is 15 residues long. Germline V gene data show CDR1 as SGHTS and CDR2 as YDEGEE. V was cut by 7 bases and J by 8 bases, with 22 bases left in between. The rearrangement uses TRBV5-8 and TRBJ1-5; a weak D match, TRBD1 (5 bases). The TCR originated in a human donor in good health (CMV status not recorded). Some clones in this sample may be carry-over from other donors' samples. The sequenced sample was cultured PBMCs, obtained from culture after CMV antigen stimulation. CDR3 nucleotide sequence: TGTGCCAGCGCCACGGGACGGCTGACGTTCGAGCCCCAGCATTTT. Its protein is CASATGRLTFEPQHF.